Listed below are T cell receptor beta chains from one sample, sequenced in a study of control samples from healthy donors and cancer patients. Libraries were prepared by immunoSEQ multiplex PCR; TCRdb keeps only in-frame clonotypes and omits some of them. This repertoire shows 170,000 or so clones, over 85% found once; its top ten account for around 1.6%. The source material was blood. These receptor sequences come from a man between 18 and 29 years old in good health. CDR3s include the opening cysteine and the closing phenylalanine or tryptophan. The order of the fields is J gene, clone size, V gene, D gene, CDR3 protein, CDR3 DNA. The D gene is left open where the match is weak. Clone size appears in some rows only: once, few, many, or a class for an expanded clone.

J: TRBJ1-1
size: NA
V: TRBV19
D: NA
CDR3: CASSIPGVGTEAFF
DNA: TGTGCCAGTAGTATACCGGGTGTTGGGACTGAAGCTTTCTTT

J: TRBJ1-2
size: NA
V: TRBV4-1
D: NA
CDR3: CASSQDGDGYTF
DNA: TGCGCCAGCAGCCAAGACGGCGATGGCTACACCTTC

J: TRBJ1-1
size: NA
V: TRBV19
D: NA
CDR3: CASSIGRGRTEAFF
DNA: TGTGCCAGTAGTATAGGCAGGGGTCGAACTGAAGCTTTCTTT

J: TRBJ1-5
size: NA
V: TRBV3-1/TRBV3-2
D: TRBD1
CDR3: CASSQDGRPGGRNQPQHF
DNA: TGTGCCAGCAGCCAAGATGGAAGGCCAGGGGGGAGGAATCAGCCCCAGCATTTT

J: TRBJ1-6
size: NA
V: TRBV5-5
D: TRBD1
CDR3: CASSFGGTGSHGSPLHF
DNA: TGTGCCAGCAGCTTTGGTGGGACAGGGTCCCATGGTTCACCCCTCCACTTT

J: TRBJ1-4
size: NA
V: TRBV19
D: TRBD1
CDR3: CASSSDRVDEKLFF
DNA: TGTGCCAGTAGTTCAGACAGGGTTGATGAAAAACTGTTTTTT

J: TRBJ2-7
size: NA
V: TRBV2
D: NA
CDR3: CASTGTGFYEQYF
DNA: TGTGCCAGTACCGGGACCGGCTTCTACGAGCAGTACTTC

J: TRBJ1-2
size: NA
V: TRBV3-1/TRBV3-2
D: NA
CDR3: CASSQGGGYTF
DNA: TGTGCCAGCAGCCAAGGAGGAGGCTACACCTTC

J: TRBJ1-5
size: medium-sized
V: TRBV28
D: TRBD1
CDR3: CASRVGQGAQPQHF
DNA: TGTGCCAGCAGGGTCGGACAGGGGGCTCAGCCCCAGCATTTT

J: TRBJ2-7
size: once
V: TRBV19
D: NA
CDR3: CASSASAVAYEQYF
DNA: TGTGCCAGTAGTGCCTCGGCGGTGGCCTACGAGCAGTACTTC

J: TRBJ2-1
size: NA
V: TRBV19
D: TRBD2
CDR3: CASSYIAGGSYNEQFF
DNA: TGTGCCAGTAGCTACATAGCGGGGGGATCCTACAATGAGCAGTTCTTC

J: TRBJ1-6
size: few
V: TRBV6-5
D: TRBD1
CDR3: CASSRDSYNSPLHF
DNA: TGTGCCAGCAGCCGGGACAGTTATAATTCACCCCTCCACTTT

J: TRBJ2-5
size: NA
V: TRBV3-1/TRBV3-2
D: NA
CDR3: CASSQDASGQQETQYF
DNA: TGTGCCAGCAGCCAAGACGCCAGTGGGCAGCAAGAGACCCAGTACTTC

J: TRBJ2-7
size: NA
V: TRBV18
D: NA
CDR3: CASSPDSYEQYF
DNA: TGTGCCAGCTCCCCCGACAGCTACGAGCAGTACTTC

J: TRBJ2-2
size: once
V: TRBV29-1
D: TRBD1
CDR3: CSVTKGRGRETGELFF
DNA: TGCAGCGTGACCAAGGGTAGGGGGCGAGAAACCGGGGAGCTGTTTTTT

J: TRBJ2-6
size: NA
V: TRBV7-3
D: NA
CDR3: CVSSLETSGANVLTF
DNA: TGTGTCAGCAGCTTAGAGACCTCTGGGGCCAACGTCCTGACTTTC

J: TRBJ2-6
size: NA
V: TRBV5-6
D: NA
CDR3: CASSPSSGANVLTF
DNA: TGTGCCAGCAGCCCGTCGTCTGGGGCCAACGTCCTGACTTTC

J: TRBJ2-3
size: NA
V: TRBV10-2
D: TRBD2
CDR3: CASKERGPSSTDTQYF
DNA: TGCGCCAGCAAGGAGCGGGGGCCCTCTAGCACAGATACGCAGTATTTT

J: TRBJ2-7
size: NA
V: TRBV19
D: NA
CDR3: CASSIGTGSYEQYF
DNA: TGTGCCAGTAGTATAGGGACGGGTTCCTACGAGCAGTACTTC

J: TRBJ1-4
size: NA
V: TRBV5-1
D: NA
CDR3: CASSADGGPHEKLFF
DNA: TGCGCCAGCAGCGCAGACGGGGGCCCTCATGAAAAACTGTTTTTT

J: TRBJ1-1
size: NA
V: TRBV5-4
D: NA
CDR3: CASSLDRVEAFF
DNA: TGTGCCAGCAGCTTGGACAGGGTTGAAGCTTTCTTT

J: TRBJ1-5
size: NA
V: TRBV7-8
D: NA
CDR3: CASSLTLTGFSNQPQHF
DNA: TGTGCCAGCAGCTTAACGCTTACAGGGTTTAGCAATCAGCCCCAGCATTTT

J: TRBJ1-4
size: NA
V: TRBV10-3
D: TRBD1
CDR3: CTISDQTGANEKLFF
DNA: TGTACCATCAGTGACCAGACAGGGGCTAATGAAAAACTGTTTTTT

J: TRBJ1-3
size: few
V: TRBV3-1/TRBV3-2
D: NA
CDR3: CASSFTGTLQAIYF
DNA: TGTGCCAGCAGCTTCACGGGGACACTTCAAGCCATATATTTT

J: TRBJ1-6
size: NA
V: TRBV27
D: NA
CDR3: CASRPRGNNSPLHF
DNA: TGTGCCAGCAGGCCTCGGGGCAATAATTCACCCCTCCACTTT

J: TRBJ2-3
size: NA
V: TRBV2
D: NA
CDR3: CASSEGAPSTDTQYF
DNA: TGTGCCAGCAGTGAGGGCGCCCCAAGCACAGATACGCAGTATTTT

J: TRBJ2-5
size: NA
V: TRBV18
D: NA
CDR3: CASSPPKQETQYF
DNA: TGTGCCAGCTCACCACCGAAGCAAGAGACCCAGTACTTC

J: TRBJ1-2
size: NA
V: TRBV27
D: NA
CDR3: CASRDTGMDGYTF
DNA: TGTGCCAGCAGAGACACAGGGATGGATGGCTACACCTTC

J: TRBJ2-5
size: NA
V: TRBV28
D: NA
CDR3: CASSTRGGFRETQYF
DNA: TGTGCCAGCAGTACGCGAGGAGGGTTTCGGGAGACCCAGTACTTC

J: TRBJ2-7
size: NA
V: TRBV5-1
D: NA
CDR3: CASREDSYEQYF
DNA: TGCGCCAGCAGGGAGGACAGTTACGAGCAGTACTTC

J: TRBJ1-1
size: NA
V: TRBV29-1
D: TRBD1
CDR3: CSVRNSGGGSTEAFF
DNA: TGCAGCGTGAGAAATTCAGGGGGCGGTAGCACTGAAGCTTTCTTT

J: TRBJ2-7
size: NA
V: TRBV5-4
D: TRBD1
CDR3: CASSLAGDRGYEQYF
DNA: TGTGCCAGCAGCTTGGCTGGGGACAGGGGGTACGAGCAGTACTTC

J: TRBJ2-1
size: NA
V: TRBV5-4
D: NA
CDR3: CASSPPPGSSYNEQFF
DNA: TGTGCCAGCAGCCCCCCCCCGGGTAGCTCCTACAATGAGCAGTTCTTC

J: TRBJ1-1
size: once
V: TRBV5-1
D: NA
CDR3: CASTNGKDRENTEAFF
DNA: TGCGCCAGCACCAATGGTAAGGACAGAGAGAACACTGAAGCTTTCTTT

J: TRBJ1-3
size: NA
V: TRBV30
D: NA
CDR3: CAWSVPRRIPGNTIYF
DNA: TGTGCCTGGAGTGTACCCAGAAGGATCCCCGGGAACACCATATATTTT

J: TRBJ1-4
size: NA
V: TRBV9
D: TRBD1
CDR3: CASSPRRGQGNEKLFF
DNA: TGTGCCAGCAGCCCCCGTAGGGGGCAGGGTAATGAAAAACTGTTTTTT

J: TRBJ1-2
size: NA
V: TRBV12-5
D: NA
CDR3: CASGLDRIEGYTF
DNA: TGTGCTAGTGGTTTGGACAGGATAGAGGGCTACACCTTC

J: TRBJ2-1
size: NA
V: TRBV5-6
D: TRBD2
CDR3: CASSLFGGGSYNEQFF
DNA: TGTGCCAGCAGCTTGTTCGGCGGGGGGTCCTACAATGAGCAGTTCTTC

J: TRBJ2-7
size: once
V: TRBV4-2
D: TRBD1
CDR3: CASSQELRGREQYF
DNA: TGTGCCAGCAGCCAAGAACTAAGGGGGCGCGAGCAGTACTTC

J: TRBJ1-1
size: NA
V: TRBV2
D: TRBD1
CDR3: CASSGQGATEAFF
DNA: TGTGCCAGCAGTGGACAGGGGGCGACTGAAGCTTTCTTT

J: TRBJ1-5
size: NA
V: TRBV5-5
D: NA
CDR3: CASSRTLTVLEDPPQHF
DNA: TGTGCCAGCAGCAGAACCCTGACAGTCCTGGAGGATCCGCCCCAGCATTTT

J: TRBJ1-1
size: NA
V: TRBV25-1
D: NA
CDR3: CASSWARNTEAFF
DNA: TGTGCCAGCAGCTGGGCCCGAAACACTGAAGCTTTCTTT

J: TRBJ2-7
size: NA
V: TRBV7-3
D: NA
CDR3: CASSLSPVGTYEQYF
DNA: TGTGCCAGCAGCTTAAGTCCGGTGGGAACCTACGAGCAGTACTTC

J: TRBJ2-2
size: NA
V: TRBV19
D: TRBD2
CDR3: CASSLRGTAGATNTGELFF
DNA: TGTGCCAGTAGTCTCCGGGGAACAGCGGGGGCGACAAACACCGGGGAGCTGTTTTTT

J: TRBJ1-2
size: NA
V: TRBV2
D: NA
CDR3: CANQGGTNYGYTF
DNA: TGTGCCAACCAGGGCGGGACAAACTATGGCTACACCTTC

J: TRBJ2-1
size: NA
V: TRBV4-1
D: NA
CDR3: CASSQLSYNEQFF
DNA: TGCGCCAGCAGCCAACTATCCTACAATGAGCAGTTCTTC

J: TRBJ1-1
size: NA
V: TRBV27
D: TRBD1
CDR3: CASRLRQGATEAFF
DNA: TGTGCCAGCCGTCTCAGGCAGGGGGCTACTGAAGCTTTCTTT

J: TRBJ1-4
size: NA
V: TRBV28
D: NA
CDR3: CASTSGAPTTNEKLFF
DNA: TGTGCCAGCACCTCTGGAGCACCTACAACTAATGAAAAACTGTTTTTT

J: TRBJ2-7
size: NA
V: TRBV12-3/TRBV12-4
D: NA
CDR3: CASSPDGGHEQYF
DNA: TGTGCCAGCAGCCCCGACGGGGGCCACGAGCAGTACTTC